This TCR beta chain was recorded in a study of blood T cell repertoires in COVID-19. Study-level background: COVID-19 samples, acute and convalescent, were from the United States, Italy and Spain. T cells, B-cell-depleted T cells, or PBMCs supplied cDNA or gDNA.

The V and J ends lost 1 base and 7 bases, in that order; junction bases with no gene match: 4. The CDR3 has 15 residues. Germline values: CDR1 SGHTA, CDR2 FQGNSA. Produced via immunoSEQ multiplex PCR; TCRdb's table is partial and in-frame only. The table records 15,000 to 20,000 clones, about 90% of them present only once. The J gene is TRBJ1-6, the V gene TRBV7-2; 7 nucleotides align to TRBD1. Input material: peripheral blood. The clonotype comes from a human donor in a cohort sampled during active COVID-19. The CDR3 is CASSLVGQSNSPLHF. The DNA of the CDR3 is TGTGCCAGCAGCTTAGTGGGACAGTCAAATTCACCCCTCCACTTT.